This TCR beta chain was recovered during a study of blood T cell repertoires in COVID-19. About the study: Researchers got acute and convalescent COVID-19 samples from the United States, Italy and Spain. Sources were T cells, B-cell-depleted T cells, or PBMCs; the material itself was cDNA or gDNA.

This clone appeared a few times. Original analysis: Amplified reference gene primers provided the basis for estimating nucleated cell counts. Sequencing was performed with immunoSEQ multiplex PCR; in TCRdb, only in-frame clones are kept and a portion is missing. D and trimming come from the DNA, and the V and J calls and clone size come from that table. Here the sample spans 20,000 to 25,000 clones, 89% being singletons. CDR1 and CDR2 (germline): SGHTA, FQGTGA. V shed 2 bases and J shed 8 bases, with 10 bases lying between them. There are 14 residues in the CDR3. V usage is TRBV7-3 and J usage is TRBJ1-6; tentative D call: TRBD1 (6 bases). The clonotype originates from a human donor with active COVID-19. The donor label of this sample is uncertain. Input material: peripheral blood. CDR3 amino acids: CASSLSRTDSPLHF. The CDR3 DNA reads as TGTGCCAGCAGCTTATCTCGGACAGATTCACCCCTCCACTTT.